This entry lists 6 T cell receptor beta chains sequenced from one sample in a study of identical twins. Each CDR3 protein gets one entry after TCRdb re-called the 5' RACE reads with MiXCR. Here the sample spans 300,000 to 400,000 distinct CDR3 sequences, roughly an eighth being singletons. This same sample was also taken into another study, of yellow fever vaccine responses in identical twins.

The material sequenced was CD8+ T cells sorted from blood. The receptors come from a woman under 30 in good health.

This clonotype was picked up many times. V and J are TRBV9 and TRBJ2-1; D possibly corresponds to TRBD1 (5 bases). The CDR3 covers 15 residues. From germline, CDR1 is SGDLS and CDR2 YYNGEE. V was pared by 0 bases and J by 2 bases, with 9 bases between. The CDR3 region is CASSVGGAAYNEQFF. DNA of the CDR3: TGTGCCAGCAGCGTAGGGGGCGCGGCCTACAATGAGCAGTTCTTC. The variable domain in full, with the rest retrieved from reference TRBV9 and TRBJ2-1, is DSGVTQTPKHLITATGQRVTLRCSPRSGDLSVYWYQQSLDQGLQFLIQYYNGEERAKGNILERFSAQQFPDLHSELNLSSLELGDSALYFCASSVGGAAYNEQFFGPGTRLTVL.

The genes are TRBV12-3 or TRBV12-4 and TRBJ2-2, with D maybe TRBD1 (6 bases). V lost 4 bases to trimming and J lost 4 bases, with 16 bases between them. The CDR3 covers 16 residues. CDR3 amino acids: CASSSPSTGPTGELFF. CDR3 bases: TGTGCCAGCAGTTCCCCCTCGACAGGACCCACCGGGGAGCTGTTTTTT.

The CDR3 here is CSARDGLAGGPFDTQYF. The CDR3 DNA is TGCAGTGCTAGAGACGGACTAGCGGGAGGGCCGTTTGATACGCAGTATTTT. This chain links TRBV20-1 with TRBJ2-3, with TRBD2 matching over 15 bases. The CDR3 totals 17 residues. Trimming took 0 bases from V and 6 from J; bases not matched to a gene: 7. CDR1 DFQATT and CDR2 SNEGSKA come from the germline V gene (reference sequence).

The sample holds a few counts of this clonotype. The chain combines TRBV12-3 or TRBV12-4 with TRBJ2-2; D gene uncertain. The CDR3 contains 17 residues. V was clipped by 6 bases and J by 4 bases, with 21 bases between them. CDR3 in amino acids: CASSGDPVDSATGELFF. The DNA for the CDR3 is TGTGCCAGCAGCGGAGACCCCGTTGACTCAGCCACCGGGGAGCTGTTTTTT.

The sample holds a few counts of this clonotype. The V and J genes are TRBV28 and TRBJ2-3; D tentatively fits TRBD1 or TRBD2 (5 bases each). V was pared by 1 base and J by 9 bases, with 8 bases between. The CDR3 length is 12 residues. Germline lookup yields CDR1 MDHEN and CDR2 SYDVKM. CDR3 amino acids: CASSLLGVTQYF. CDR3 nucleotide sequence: TGTGCCAGCAGTTTATTGGGGGTGACGCAGTATTTT.

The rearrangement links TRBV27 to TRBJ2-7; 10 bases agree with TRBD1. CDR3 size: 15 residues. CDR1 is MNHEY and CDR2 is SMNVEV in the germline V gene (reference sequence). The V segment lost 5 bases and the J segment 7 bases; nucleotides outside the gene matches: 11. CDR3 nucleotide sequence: TGTGCCAGCAGTCCCCCTGGACAGGGGGTCGGTGAGCAGTACTTC. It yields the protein CASSPPGQGVGEQYF.